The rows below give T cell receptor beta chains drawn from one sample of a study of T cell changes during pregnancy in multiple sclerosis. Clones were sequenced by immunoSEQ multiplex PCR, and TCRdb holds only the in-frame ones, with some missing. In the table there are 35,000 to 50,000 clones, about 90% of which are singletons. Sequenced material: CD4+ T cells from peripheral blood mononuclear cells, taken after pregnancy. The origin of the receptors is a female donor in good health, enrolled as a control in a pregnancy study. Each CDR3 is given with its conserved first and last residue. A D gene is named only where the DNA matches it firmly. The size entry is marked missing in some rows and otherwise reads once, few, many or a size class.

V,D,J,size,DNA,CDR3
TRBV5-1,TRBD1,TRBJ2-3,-,TGCGCCAGCAGCTTGGCTGGGACAGGGAACACAGATACGCAGTATTTT,CASSLAGTGNTDTQYF
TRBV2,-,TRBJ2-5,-,TGTGCCTCCAAATCCAGGTCCCAAGAGACCCAGTACTTC,CASKSRSQETQYF
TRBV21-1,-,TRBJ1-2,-,TGTGCCAGCAGCAAAGAAACAGGTCCTCCCTATGGCTACACCTTC,CASSKETGPPYGYTF
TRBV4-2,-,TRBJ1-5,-,TGTGCCAGCAGCCAAGGGGGCTACGGCAATCAGCCCCAGCATTTT,CASSQGGYGNQPQHF
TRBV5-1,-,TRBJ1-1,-,TGCGCCAGCAGCACAGCCATGAACACTGAAGCTTTCTTT,CASSTAMNTEAFF
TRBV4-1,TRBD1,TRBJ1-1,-,TGCGCCAGCAGCCAAGTGGGGAAGGGACAGGGTGAAGCTTTCTTT,CASSQVGKGQGEAFF
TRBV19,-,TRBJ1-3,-,TGTGCCAGTAGTGTGACAGCACTAAGGGGAAACACCATATATTTT,CASSVTALRGNTIYF
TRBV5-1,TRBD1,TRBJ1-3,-,TGCGCCAGCAGCGACGGGACAGGGCTCTCTGGAAACACCATATATTTT,CASSDGTGLSGNTIYF
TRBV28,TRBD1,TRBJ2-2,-,TGTGCCAGCAGTTTTTCCCAGGGGGCTGCCGGGGAGCTGTTTTTT,CASSFSQGAAGELFF
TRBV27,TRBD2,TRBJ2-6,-,TGTGCCAGCAGGGACAGCGGGAGCTCTGGGGCCAACGTCCTGACTTTC,CASRDSGSSGANVLTF
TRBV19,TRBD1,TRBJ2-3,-,TGTGCCAGTAGTACGACAGGGATCACAGATACGCAGTATTTT,CASSTTGITDTQYF
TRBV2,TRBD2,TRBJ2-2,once,TGTGCCAGCAGAGTAGCGGGAGTTGGGCGCACCGGGGAGCTGTTTTTT,CASRVAGVGRTGELFF
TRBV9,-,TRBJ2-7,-,TGTGCCAGCAGCGTTGGAGATCTGTGGCGTTTTCACTCCTACGAGCAGTACTTC,CASSVGDLWRFHSYEQYF
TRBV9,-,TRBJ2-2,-,TGTGCCAGCAGCCAGACTTCGAGGGGGTCGAACACCGGGGAGCTGTTTTTT,CASSQTSRGSNTGELFF
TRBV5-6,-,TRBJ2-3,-,TGTGCCAGCAGCTCCCCCCGGGGTAGCGGCACAGATACGCAGTATTTT,CASSSPRGSGTDTQYF
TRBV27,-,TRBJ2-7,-,TGTGCCAGCAGTTCCCTCCTCTCCTACGAGCAGTACTTC,CASSSLLSYEQYF
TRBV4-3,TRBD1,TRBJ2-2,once,TGCGCCAGCAGCCAAGATGGACAGGGGAAAGTAAACACCGGGGAGCTGTTTTTT,CASSQDGQGKVNTGELFF
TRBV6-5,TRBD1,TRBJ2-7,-,TGTGCCAGCAGTTACCGGGACAGGTTGAACGAGCAGTACTTC,CASSYRDRLNEQYF
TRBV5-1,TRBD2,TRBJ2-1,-,TGCGCCAGCAGCCTGAAGGGCGGGAGTTCAGATGAGCAGTTCTTC,CASSLKGGSSDEQFF
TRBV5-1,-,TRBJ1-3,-,TGCGCCAGCAGCTTAGACCCCGGGACACCTGGAAACACCATATATTTT,CASSLDPGTPGNTIYF
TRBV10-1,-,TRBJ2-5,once,TGCGCCAGCAGTAACATTTACCGGGACCAGTACTTC,CASSNIYRDQYF
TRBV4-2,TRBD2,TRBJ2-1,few,TGTGCCAGCAGCCAAGGGACTAGCGGGAGCTACAATGAGCAGTTCTTC,CASSQGTSGSYNEQFF
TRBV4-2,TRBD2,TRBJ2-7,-,TGTGCCAGCAGCGATCGCCCCAGCGGGGGGGGATTCTTGTTAAACAACGAGCAGTACTTC,CASSDRPSGGGFLLNNEQYF
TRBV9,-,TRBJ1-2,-,TGTGCCAGCTCTCAGGCCCCCTATGGCTACACCTTC,CASSQAPYGYTF
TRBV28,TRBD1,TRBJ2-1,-,TGTGCCAGCAGTTTATGGGGACAGAAGAATGAGCAGTTCTTC,CASSLWGQKNEQFF
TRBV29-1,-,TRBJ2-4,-,TGCAGCGTGGTGGAACAGGGCGGGGGCAAAAACATTCAGTACTTC,CSVVEQGGGKNIQYF
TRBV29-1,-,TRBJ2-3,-,TGCAGCGCGCCGGCTAGCGCACCAGATACGCAGTATTTT,CSAPASAPDTQYF
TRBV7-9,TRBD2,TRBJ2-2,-,TGTGCCAGCCCGGGACTAGCGGTGCTCGCGAACACCGGGGAGCTGTTTTTT,CASPGLAVLANTGELFF
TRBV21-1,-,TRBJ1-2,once,TGTGCCAGCAGCCCGGGACAGGGGAAAGGCTACACCTTC,CASSPGQGKGYTF
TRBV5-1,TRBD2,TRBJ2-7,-,TGCGCCAGCAGCCCTAGACTAGCGGGAGTCTTACCGACCTACGAGCAGTACTTC,CASSPRLAGVLPTYEQYF
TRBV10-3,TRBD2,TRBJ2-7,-,TGTGCCATCAGTGAGTCCGGGACTAGCGGGAGCAACGAGCAGTACTTC,CAISESGTSGSNEQYF
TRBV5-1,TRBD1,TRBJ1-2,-,TGCGCCAGCAGCGGCGGGACAGGGGCAGGAAACTATGGCTACACCTTC,CASSGGTGAGNYGYTF
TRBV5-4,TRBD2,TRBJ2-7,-,TGTGCCAGCAGCTTGGCAGGGCGGGAGGTCGAGCAGTACTTC,CASSLAGREVEQYF
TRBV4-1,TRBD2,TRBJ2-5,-,TGCGCCAGCAGCCAAGTTCCAGCGGGGGATGAGACCCAGTACTTC,CASSQVPAGDETQYF
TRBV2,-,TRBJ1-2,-,TGTGCCAGCAGGGGGGGGGTCACCGGTCTTAACTATGGCTACACCTTC,CASRGGVTGLNYGYTF
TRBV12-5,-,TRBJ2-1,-,TGTGCTAGTGGTTTCGGGGGGCCGGGTGAGCAGTTCTTC,CASGFGGPGEQFF
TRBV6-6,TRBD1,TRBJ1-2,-,TGTGCCAGCAGACGGGGGGACAGGGGGCAAGTGGACGGCTACACCTTC,CASRRGDRGQVDGYTF
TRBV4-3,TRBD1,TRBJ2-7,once,TGCGCCAGCAGCCAAGTCCCAGGACAGGGGGACTACGAGCAGTACTTC,CASSQVPGQGDYEQYF
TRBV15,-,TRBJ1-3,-,TGTGCCACCAGCAGAGACGTAAGGACAGGAAACACCATATATTTT,CATSRDVRTGNTIYF
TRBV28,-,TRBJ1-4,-,TGTGCCAGCAGTTTAGCGGACAGTCTTAATGAAAAACTGTTTTTT,CASSLADSLNEKLFF
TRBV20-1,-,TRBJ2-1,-,TGCAGTGCCATCCCAGGTATTGAGCAGTTCTTC,CSAIPGIEQFF
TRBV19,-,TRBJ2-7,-,TGTGCCAGTAGTACGGGAGTCACGTACGAGCAGTACTTC,CASSTGVTYEQYF
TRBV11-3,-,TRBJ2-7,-,TGTGCCAGCAGCTCCTCGGGGTTTAACAATAGGACCTACGAGCAGTACTTC,CASSSSGFNNRTYEQYF